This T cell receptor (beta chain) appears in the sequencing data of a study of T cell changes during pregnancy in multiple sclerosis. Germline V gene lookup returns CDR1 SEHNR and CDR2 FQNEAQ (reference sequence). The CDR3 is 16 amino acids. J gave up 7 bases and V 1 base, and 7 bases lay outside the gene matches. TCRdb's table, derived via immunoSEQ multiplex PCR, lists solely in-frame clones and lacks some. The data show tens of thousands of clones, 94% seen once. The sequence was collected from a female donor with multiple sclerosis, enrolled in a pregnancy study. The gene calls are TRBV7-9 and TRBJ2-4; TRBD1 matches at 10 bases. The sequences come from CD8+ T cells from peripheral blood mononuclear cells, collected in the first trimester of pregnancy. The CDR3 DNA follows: TGTGCCAGCAGCTTAGGGGCCGGGACAGGGGACAACATTCAGTACTTC. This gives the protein CASSLGAGTGDNIQYF.